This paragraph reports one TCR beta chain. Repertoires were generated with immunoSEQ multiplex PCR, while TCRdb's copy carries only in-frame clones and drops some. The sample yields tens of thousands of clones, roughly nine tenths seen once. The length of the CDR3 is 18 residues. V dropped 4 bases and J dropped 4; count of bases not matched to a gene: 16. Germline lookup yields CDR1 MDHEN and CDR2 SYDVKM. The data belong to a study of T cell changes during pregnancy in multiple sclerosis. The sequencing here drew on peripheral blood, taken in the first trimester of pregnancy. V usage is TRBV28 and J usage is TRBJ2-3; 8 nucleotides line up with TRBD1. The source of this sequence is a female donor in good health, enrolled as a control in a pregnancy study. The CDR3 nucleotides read TGTGCCAGCAGTTCGAATCGGTTGGCAGGGGGCTTGTCAGATACGCAGTATTTT. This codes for CASSSNRLAGGLSDTQYF.